Listed below are T cell receptor beta chains from one sample, sequenced in a study of CD8 T cell repertoires and HIV-1 epitope variants. Sequenced by immunoSEQ multiplex PCR; TCRdb stores in-frame clones only, minus some. The sample consists of several thousand clones, under 75% of them appearing once. No antigen is known for these receptors. What was sequenced was cultured CD8+ T cells derived from PBMCs. Receptor source: a male donor with HIV. Each CDR3 is given with its conserved first and last residue. D genes are given only for firm matches. A row's size may be missing; if present it is once, few, many or a size class.

V: TRBV6-5; size: NA; J: TRBJ1-2; D: NA; CDR3: CASSYSGPSWSYGYTF; DNA: TGTGCCAGCAGTTACTCAGGACCGAGTTGGAGCTATGGCTACACCTTC
V: TRBV28; size: NA; J: TRBJ2-7; D: NA; CDR3: CASSFGDFYEQYF; DNA: TGTGCCAGCAGTTTCGGGGACTTTTACGAGCAGTACTTC
V: TRBV18; size: NA; J: TRBJ2-5; D: NA; CDR3: CASSPTNGYQETQYF; DNA: TGTGCCAGCTCCCCCACCAATGGGTACCAAGAGACCCAGTACTTC
V: TRBV10-1; size: NA; J: TRBJ2-1; D: NA; CDR3: CASSEVGAGYNEQFF; DNA: TGCGCCAGCAGTGAGGTTGGAGCGGGCTACAATGAGCAGTTCTTC
V: TRBV28; size: NA; J: TRBJ2-1; D: NA; CDR3: CASSLSGYNEQFF; DNA: TGTGCCAGCAGTTTATCGGGTTACAATGAGCAGTTCTTC
V: TRBV29-1; size: NA; J: TRBJ2-1; D: TRBD2; CDR3: CSVEDWVAGGSVYANEQFF; DNA: TGCAGCGTTGAAGATTGGGTAGCGGGAGGGTCCGTTTATGCCAATGAGCAGTTCTTC
V: TRBV28; size: NA; J: TRBJ1-5; D: NA; CDR3: CASSLPGGAGDQPQHF; DNA: TGTGCCAGCAGTCTGCCGGGGGGCGCGGGGGATCAGCCCCAGCATTTT
V: TRBV27; size: NA; J: TRBJ1-3; D: NA; CDR3: CASSLSRTSGNTIYF; DNA: TGTGCCAGCAGTTTGAGCAGGACCTCTGGAAACACCATATATTTT
V: TRBV6-5; size: NA; J: TRBJ2-3; D: NA; CDR3: CASSYSFSQSDTQYF; DNA: TGTGCCAGCAGTTACTCGTTCAGTCAGTCAGATACGCAGTATTTT
V: TRBV29-1; size: NA; J: TRBJ2-5; D: TRBD2; CDR3: CSVGLAGYQETQYF; DNA: TGCAGCGTTGGACTAGCGGGCTACCAAGAGACCCAGTACTTC
V: TRBV10-1; size: NA; J: TRBJ2-7; D: TRBD2; CDR3: CASSGDYFYEQYF; DNA: TGCGCCAGCAGTGGGGACTATTTTTACGAGCAGTACTTC
V: TRBV4-1; size: NA; J: TRBJ1-1; D: NA; CDR3: CASSFSGNTEAFF; DNA: TGCGCCAGCAGCTTTTCGGGGAACACTGAAGCTTTCTTT
V: TRBV4-3; size: NA; J: TRBJ1-3; D: NA; CDR3: CASSQDPLDHFSGNTIYF; DNA: TGCGCCAGCAGCCAAGATCCCCTGGACCACTTCTCTGGAAACACCATATATTTT
V: TRBV10-3; size: few; J: TRBJ1-2; D: TRBD1; CDR3: CAISEPRDRVRGYTF; DNA: TGTGCCATCAGTGAGCCCCGGGACAGGGTTCGCGGCTACACCTTC
V: TRBV28; size: NA; J: TRBJ2-3; D: NA; CDR3: CASSLSGSGSTDTQYF; DNA: TGTGCCAGCAGTTTGTCAGGGTCCGGAAGCACAGATACGCAGTATTTT
V: TRBV7-6; size: NA; J: TRBJ2-7; D: TRBD1; CDR3: CASRDAGTGSNEQYF; DNA: TGTGCCAGCAGGGACGCCGGGACAGGGAGCAACGAGCAGTACTTC
V: TRBV2; size: NA; J: TRBJ2-3; D: TRBD2; CDR3: CASSEGVLAGDTDTQYF; DNA: TGTGCCAGCAGTGAAGGGGTGCTAGCGGGGGACACAGATACGCAGTATTTT
V: TRBV19; size: few; J: TRBJ2-1; D: NA; CDR3: CASSVTSPNEQFF; DNA: TGTGCCAGTAGTGTCACTAGCCCCAATGAGCAGTTCTTC
V: TRBV11-3; size: NA; J: TRBJ2-1; D: TRBD1; CDR3: CASSPTGGGYGNEQFF; DNA: TGTGCCAGCAGCCCAACAGGGGGAGGCTATGGTAATGAGCAGTTCTTC
V: TRBV25-1; size: NA; J: TRBJ1-4; D: TRBD1; CDR3: CASSEYPGQGHDDEKLFF; DNA: TGTGCCAGCAGTGAATACCCCGGACAGGGTCATGACGATGAAAAACTGTTTTTT
V: TRBV27; size: NA; J: TRBJ2-3; D: TRBD1; CDR3: CASSLTGGGTDTQYF; DNA: TGTGCCAGCAGCCTGACAGGGGGCGGCACAGATACGCAGTATTTT
V: TRBV7-6; size: NA; J: TRBJ1-4; D: TRBD1; CDR3: CASSLAGQPGGFNEKLFF; DNA: TGTGCCAGCAGCTTAGCGGGACAGCCTGGAGGGTTTAATGAAAAACTGTTTTTT
V: TRBV29-1; size: NA; J: TRBJ2-6; D: TRBD1; CDR3: CSVPGQVRSGANVLTF; DNA: TGCAGCGTTCCTGGACAGGTCCGCTCTGGGGCCAACGTCCTGACTTTC
V: TRBV2; size: NA; J: TRBJ2-5; D: TRBD2; CDR3: CASRSRLAGGSETQYF; DNA: TGTGCCAGCAGATCCCGTTTAGCGGGGGGGTCAGAGACCCAGTACTTC
V: TRBV27; size: NA; J: TRBJ2-5; D: NA; CDR3: CASRLGLDGGTQYF; DNA: TGTGCCAGCAGACTAGGCCTCGACGGCGGGACCCAGTACTTC